The 21 T cell receptor beta chains given below trace back to one sample, sequenced in a study of post-analysis software for immune sequencing data. General study points: There were five or six TRBV segments more frequent in patients than controls, and TRBV5-6, TRBV5-1 and TRBV20-1 were among them.

Unique-molecular-identifier-tagged TCR beta cDNA libraries were used. TCRdb independently ran MiXCR on the PCR reads; one entry per CDR3 protein. Among about 770,000 distinct CDR3 sequences, around 45% were seen once, and the ten largest hold roughly 4.4%. These TCRs are of unknown antigen specificity. The sequenced sample was blood. The receptors stem from a girl aged 5-17 years with multiple sclerosis.

This rearrangement joins TRBV12-3 or TRBV12-4 to TRBJ2-1; 10 bases line up with TRBD1. Germline trimming cut 3 bases from V and 4 bases from J; bases unmatched to any gene: 3. CDR3 length equals 15 residues. The CDR3 DNA follows: TGTGCCAGCAGTTTCGCGGGACAGGGGTACAATGAGCAGTTCTTC. Translated, it gives CASSFAGQGYNEQFF.

The J gene is TRBJ2-1, the V gene TRBV24-1; maybe TRBD2 (5 bases). The CDR3 sequence is 15 residues long. Germline V gene lookup returns CDR1 KGHDR and CDR2 SFDVKD. Deletions cut 9 bases from V and 2 bases from J, with 16 bases between. DNA for the CDR3: TGTGCCACCCGTTCGCGGGCTTCCGCCTACAATGAGCAGTTCTTC. Its translation: CATRSRASAYNEQFF.

The V call is TRBV2, the J call TRBJ2-1; 16 bases are a match to TRBD2. The V segment lost 1 base and the J segment 6 bases; nucleotides outside the gene matches: 9. This CDR3 contains 19 residues. CDR1 and CDR2 (germline): SNHLY, FYNNEI. CDR3 amino acids: CASSEERRGLAGGTNEQFF. The DNA for the CDR3 is TGTGCCAGCAGTGAAGAGCGGAGGGGACTAGCGGGAGGGACCAATGAGCAGTTCTTC.

The V gene is TRBV20-1, the J gene TRBJ1-5; 7 nucleotides agree with TRBD1. After removal of 6 bases from V and 5 bases from J, the junction contained 7 bases not matched to a gene. This CDR3 is 13 amino acids long. Per germline, CDR1 DFQATT and CDR2 SNEGSKA (reference sequence). The CDR3 sequence: CSAVRGSYQPQHF. For the CDR3, the DNA is TGCAGTGCGGTCAGGGGGTCCTATCAGCCCCAGCATTTT.

The chain recombines TRBV3-1 with TRBJ2-3; TRBD2 agrees at 10 bases. Germline V gene lookup returns CDR1 LGHDT and CDR2 YNNKEL (reference sequence). The CDR3 spans 17 residues. Unmatched junction bases numbered 6, after V lost 2 bases and J lost 1 base. The CDR3 sequence: CASSQRTLAGGTDTQYF. The CDR3 nucleotides read TGTGCCAGCAGCCAACGAACCCTAGCGGGAGGCACAGATACGCAGTATTTT.

The chain carries TRBV4-3 and TRBJ2-1; TRBD2 matches at 8 bases. The CDR3 is made up of 18 amino acids. Germline V lookup: CDR1 LGHNA, CDR2 YSLEER. V shed 0 bases, J shed 3 bases, and the junction held 10 bases outside the gene matches. For the CDR3, the DNA is TGCGCCAGCAGCCAAGACATGTCCGGGAGGGGTGGCTACAATGAGCAGTTCTTC. Its protein product is CASSQDMSGRGGYNEQFF.

The J gene is TRBJ2-3, the V gene TRBV11-2; D perhaps matches TRBD2 (5 bases). V was pared by 4 bases and J by 2 bases, with 13 bases between. The CDR3 length is 15 residues. Germline CDR1 and CDR2: SGHAT and FQNNGV. The CDR3 protein is CASSWAGRPTDTQYF. Here the CDR3 DNA reads TGTGCCAGCAGCTGGGCGGGCAGACCCACAGATACGCAGTATTTT.

The CDR3 loop is CASRTSGSVYNEQFF. The CDR3 nucleotides are TGTGCCAGCAGGACTAGCGGGAGTGTCTACAATGAGCAGTTCTTC. V and J are TRBV6-5 and TRBJ2-1; 12 nucleotides agree with TRBD2. The germline CDR1 and CDR2 sequences are MNHEY and SVGAGI. The CDR3 has 15 residues. With 6 bases clipped from V and 3 bases from J, the junction kept 3 bases outside the gene matches.

The V gene is TRBV20-1, the J gene TRBJ2-4, with D possibly TRBD1 on 6 matching bases. This CDR3 comprises 13 residues. Germline-derived CDR1 and CDR2 are DFQATT and SNEGSKA (reference sequence). V was cut by 0 bases and J by 7 bases, with 10 bases left in between. CDR3 in DNA: TGCAGTGCTAGAGATACCCAGGGGAACATTCAGTACTTC. It codes for CSARDTQGNIQYF.

This clonotype was seen a few times. The chain joins TRBV7-3 to TRBJ2-3, with 16 positions matching TRBD2. Germline lookup yields CDR1 SGHTA and CDR2 FQGTGA. This CDR3 region has 16 residues. V lost 2 bases to trimming and J lost 10 bases; unmatched junction nucleotides: 6. In DNA, the CDR3 is TGTGCCAGCAGCTTAGCGTCGGGACTAGCGGGAGGGCCGCAGTATTTT. As protein: CASSLASGLAGGPQYF.

The sample holds a few counts of this clonotype. This chain links TRBV7-9 with TRBJ2-1; possibly TRBD2 for D (6 bases). This CDR3 spans 16 amino acids. With 1 base removed from V and 3 bases from J, the gap between germline ends came to 13 bases. Germline CDR1 reads SEHNR; CDR2 reads FQNEAQ (reference sequence). In DNA, the CDR3 is TGTGCCAGCAGCTTAGGTAATGGGACTTACTACAATGAGCAGTTCTTC. Translated, it gives CASSLGNGTYYNEQFF.

This clonotype was detected a few times. The V and J genes are TRBV5-1 and TRBJ2-5; D gene ambiguous. CDR3 length equals 16 residues. Trimming stripped 0 bases from V and 0 bases from J, with 12 bases between. The germline V gene encodes CDR1 SGHRS and CDR2 YFSETQ. For the CDR3, the DNA is TGCGCCAGCAGCTTGGCTAAGTCGTGGAACCAAGAGACCCAGTACTTC. As protein: CASSLAKSWNQETQYF. Full variable domain (rest looked up from reference TRBV5-1 and TRBJ2-5): KAGVTQTPRYLIKTRGQQVTLSCSPISGHRSVSWYQQTPGQGLQFLFEYFSETQRNKGNFPGRFSGRQFSNSRSEMNVSTLELGDSALYLCASSLAKSWNQETQYFGPGTRLLVL.

The chain joins TRBV7-6 to TRBJ2-2; D is unclear. Germline V CDR1 and CDR2: SGHVS, FNYEAQ. Trimming pared 5 bases from V and 2 bases from J, leaving 15 bases between. This CDR3 is 16 amino acids long. CDR3 sequence reads: CASSHHKEHNTGELFF. In DNA, the CDR3 is TGTGCCAGCAGCCATCACAAGGAGCATAACACCGGGGAGCTGTTTTTT.

This clonotype has only a few counts. CDR3 protein: CASSYWDSTDTQYF. The CDR3, as DNA: TGCGCCAGCAGCTACTGGGACAGTACAGATACGCAGTATTTT. This chain connects TRBV5-1 to TRBJ2-3; 7 nucleotides agree with TRBD1. Trimming removed 3 bases from V and 3 bases from J; junction bases left unmatched: 4. The germline gives CDR1 SGHRS, CDR2 YFSETQ. The length of the CDR3 is 14 residues.

CDR3 DNA sequence: TGTGCCAGTAGTATAGGTGGGGGTGAGCAGTTCTTC. It is translated as CASSIGGGEQFF. The V and J genes are TRBV19 and TRBJ2-1, with D perhaps TRBD1 or TRBD2 (5 bases each). Trimming took off 1 base at V and 9 bases at J, with 7 bases between the two ends. This CDR3 has 12 residues. Germline assignment: CDR1 LNHDA and CDR2 SQIVND (reference sequence).

This clonotype has a handful of counts. The rearrangement joins TRBV20-1 to TRBJ2-1, with D hard to call. The CDR3 runs to 14 residues. Per the germline V gene, CDR1 is DFQATT and CDR2 is SNEGSKA (reference sequence). Trimming left V 1 base short and J 2 bases short, with 9 bases between. CDR3 in amino acids: CSARGMTPYNEQFF. In nucleotides, the CDR3 is TGCAGTGCTAGAGGCATGACACCCTACAATGAGCAGTTCTTC.

The chain recombines TRBV2 with TRBJ2-1; 8 bases line up with TRBD1. Germline values: CDR1 SNHLY, CDR2 FYNNEI. The CDR3 length is 15 residues. Trimming cost V 5 bases and J 7 bases; bases outside gene matches: 10. DNA of the CDR3: TGTGCCAGCAGTCCCCGGACAGGGAGTCGGAATGAGCAGTTCTTC. Its protein product is CASSPRTGSRNEQFF.

The chain carries TRBV27 and TRBJ1-5; D gene ambiguous. The CDR3 extends over 14 amino acids. The germline V and J ends were trimmed by 6 bases and 7 bases, with 16 bases remaining between them. CDR1 MNHEY and CDR2 SMNVEV come from the germline V gene (reference sequence). CDR3: CASRLGWGSQPQHF. CDR3 bases: TGTGCCAGCAGGTTGGGATGGGGTAGCCAGCCCCAGCATTTT.

CDR3 sequence reads: CATSDPKLADNSYNEQFF. For the CDR3, the DNA is TGTGCCACCAGTGACCCTAAATTAGCGGACAACTCCTACAATGAGCAGTTCTTC. This chain connects TRBV24-1 to TRBJ2-1; maybe TRBD2 (6 bases). Germline CDR1 reads KGHDR; CDR2 reads SFDVKD. V shed 4 bases and J shed 0 bases, with 18 bases lying between them. The CDR3 contains 18 residues.

The chain carries TRBV6-5 and TRBJ1-4; 7 positions agree with TRBD1. The germline CDR1 and CDR2 sequences are MNHEY and SVGAGI. V was pared by 6 bases and J by 5 bases, with 12 bases of the junction left unmatched. The CDR3 is 16 residues long. The CDR3 loop is CASSSPRTGGNEKLFF. The CDR3 DNA reads TGTGCCAGCAGCTCGCCGCGGACAGGTGGAAATGAAAAACTGTTTTTT.

The chain recombines TRBV7-9 with TRBJ2-1; D might be TRBD2 (6 bases). Germline CDR1 reads SEHNR; CDR2 reads FQNEAQ (reference sequence). V was trimmed by 5 bases and J by 7 bases, leaving 15 bases between them. The CDR3 contains 14 residues. Here the CDR3 DNA reads TGTGCCAGCAGCCCGGTGGGGGGAGGAAATGAGCAGTTCTTC. Residues: CASSPVGGGNEQFF.